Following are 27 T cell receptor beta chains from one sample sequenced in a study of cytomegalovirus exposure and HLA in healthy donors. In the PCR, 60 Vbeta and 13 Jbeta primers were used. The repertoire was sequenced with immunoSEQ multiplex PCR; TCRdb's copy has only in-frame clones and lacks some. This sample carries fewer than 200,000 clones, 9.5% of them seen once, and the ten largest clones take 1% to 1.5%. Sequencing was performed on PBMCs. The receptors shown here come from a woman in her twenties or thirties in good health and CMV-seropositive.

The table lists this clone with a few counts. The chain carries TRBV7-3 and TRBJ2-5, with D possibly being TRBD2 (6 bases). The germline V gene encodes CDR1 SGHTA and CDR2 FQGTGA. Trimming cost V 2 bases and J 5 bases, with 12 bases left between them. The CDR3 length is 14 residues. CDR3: CASSLHGRPETQYF. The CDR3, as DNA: TGTGCCAGCAGCTTACACGGGAGACCCGAGACCCAGTACTTC.

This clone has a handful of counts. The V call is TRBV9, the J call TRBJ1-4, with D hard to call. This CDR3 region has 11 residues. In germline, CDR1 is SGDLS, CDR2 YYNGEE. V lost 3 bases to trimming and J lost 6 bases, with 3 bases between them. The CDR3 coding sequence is TGTGCCAGCAGCGCAGATGAAAAACTGTTTTTT. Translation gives CASSADEKLFF.

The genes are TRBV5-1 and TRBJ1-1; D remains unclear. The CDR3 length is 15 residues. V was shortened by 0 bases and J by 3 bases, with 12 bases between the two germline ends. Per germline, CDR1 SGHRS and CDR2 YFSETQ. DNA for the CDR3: TGCGCCAGCAGCTTGGTCGGGATGCGGGACACTGAAGCTTTCTTT. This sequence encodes CASSLVGMRDTEAFF.

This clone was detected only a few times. The CDR3 spells CASSSGTDTQYF. CDR3 DNA: TGTGCCAGCAGCTCGGGCACAGATACGCAGTATTTT. The chain recombines TRBV7-6 with TRBJ2-3; D gene unclear. Germline V gene data show CDR1 as SGHVS and CDR2 as FNYEAQ. The CDR3 totals 12 residues. With 4 bases removed from V and 1 base from J, the gap between germline ends came to 3 bases.

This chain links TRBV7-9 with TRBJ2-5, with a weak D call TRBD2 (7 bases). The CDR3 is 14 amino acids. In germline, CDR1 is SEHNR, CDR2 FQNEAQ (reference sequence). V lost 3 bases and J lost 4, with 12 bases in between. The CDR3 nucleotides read TGTGCCAGCAGCTTTAGGGGGGGCCCAGAGACCCAGTACTTC. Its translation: CASSFRGGPETQYF.

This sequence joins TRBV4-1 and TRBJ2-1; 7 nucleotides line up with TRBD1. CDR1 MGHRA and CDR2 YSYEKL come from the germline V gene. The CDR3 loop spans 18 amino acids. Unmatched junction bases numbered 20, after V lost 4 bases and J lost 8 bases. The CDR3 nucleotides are TGCGCCAGCAGCCTATCTTCCTTCAGGGACAGTAGACGGTATGAGCAGTTCTTC. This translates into CASSLSSFRDSRRYEQFF.

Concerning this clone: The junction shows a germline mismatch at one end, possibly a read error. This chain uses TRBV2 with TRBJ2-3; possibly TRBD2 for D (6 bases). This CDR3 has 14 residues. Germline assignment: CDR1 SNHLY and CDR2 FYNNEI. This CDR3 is CARQLAPSTDKQYF. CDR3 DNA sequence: TGTGCCCGCCAGCTAGCGCCGAGCACAGATAAGCAGTATTTT.

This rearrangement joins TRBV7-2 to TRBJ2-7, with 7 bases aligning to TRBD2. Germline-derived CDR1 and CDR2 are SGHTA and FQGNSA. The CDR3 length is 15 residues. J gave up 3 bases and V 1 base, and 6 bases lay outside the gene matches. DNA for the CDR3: TGTGCCAGCAGCTTAGGGGCGGGAGTGTACTACGAGCAGTACTTC. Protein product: CASSLGAGVYYEQYF. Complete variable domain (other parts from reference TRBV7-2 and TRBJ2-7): GAGVSQSPSNKVTEKGKDVELRCDPISGHTALYWYRQSLGQGLEFLIYFQGNSAPDKSGLPSDRFSAERTGGSVSTLTIQRTQQEDSAVYLCASSLGAGVYYEQYFGPGTRLTVT.

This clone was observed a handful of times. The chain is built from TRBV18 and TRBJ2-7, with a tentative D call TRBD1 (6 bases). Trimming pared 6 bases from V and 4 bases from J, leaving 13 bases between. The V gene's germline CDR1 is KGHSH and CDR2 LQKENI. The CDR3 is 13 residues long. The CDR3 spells CASSPDRKYEQYF. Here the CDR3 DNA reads TGTGCCAGCTCCCCGGACAGAAAGTACGAGCAGTACTTC.

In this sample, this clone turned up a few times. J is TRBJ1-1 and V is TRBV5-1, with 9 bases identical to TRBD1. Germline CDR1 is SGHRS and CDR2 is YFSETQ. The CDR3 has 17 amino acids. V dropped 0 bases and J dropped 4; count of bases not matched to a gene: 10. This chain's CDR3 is CASSLAGQGRGGTEAFF. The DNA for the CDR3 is TGCGCCAGCAGCTTGGCTGGACAGGGGAGAGGCGGCACTGAAGCTTTCTTT.

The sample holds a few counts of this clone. The CDR3 sequence: CASKGRKSGADTQYF. CDR3 DNA sequence: TGTGCCAGCAAGGGGAGGAAATCGGGCGCAGATACGCAGTATTTT. The chain uses TRBV6-6 and TRBJ2-3, with a tentative D call TRBD2 (6 bases). Germline V lookup: CDR1 MNHNY, CDR2 SVGAGI (reference sequence). The CDR3 runs to 15 residues. Trimming pared 7 bases from V and 4 bases from J, leaving 18 bases between.

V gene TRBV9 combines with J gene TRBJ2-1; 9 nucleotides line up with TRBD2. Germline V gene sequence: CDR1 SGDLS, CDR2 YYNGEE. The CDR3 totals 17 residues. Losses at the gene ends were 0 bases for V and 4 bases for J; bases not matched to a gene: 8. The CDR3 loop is CASSVGPGGRGYNEQFF. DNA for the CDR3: TGTGCCAGCAGCGTAGGGCCCGGCGGGAGGGGGTACAATGAGCAGTTCTTC.

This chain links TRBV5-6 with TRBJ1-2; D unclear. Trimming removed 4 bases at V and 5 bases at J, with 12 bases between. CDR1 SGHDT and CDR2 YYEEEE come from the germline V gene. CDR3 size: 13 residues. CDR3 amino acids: CASSRAGIYGYTF. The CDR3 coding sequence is TGTGCCAGCAGCCGGGCGGGTATTTATGGCTACACCTTC. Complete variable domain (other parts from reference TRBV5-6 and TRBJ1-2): DAGVTQSPTHLIKTRGQQVTLRCSPKSGHDTVSWYQQALGQGPQFIFQYYEEEERQRGNFPDRFSGHQFPNYSSELNVNALLLGDSALYLCASSRAGIYGYTFGSGTRLTVV.

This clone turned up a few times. The DNA for the CDR3 is TGTGCCAGCAGCGCCGCGGGACTAGCCTACAATGAGCAGTTCTTC. This sequence encodes CASSAAGLAYNEQFF. This rearrangement joins TRBV5-4 to TRBJ2-1, with 8 nucleotides matching TRBD2. The CDR3 runs 15 residues. Germline-derived CDR1 and CDR2 are SGHNT and YYREEE (reference sequence). Unmatched junction bases numbered 5, after V lost 4 bases and J lost 2 bases.

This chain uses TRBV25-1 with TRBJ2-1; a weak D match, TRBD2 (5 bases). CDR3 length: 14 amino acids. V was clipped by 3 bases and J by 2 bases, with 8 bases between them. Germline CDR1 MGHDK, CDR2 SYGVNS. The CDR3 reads CASSDRRTYNEQFF. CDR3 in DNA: TGTGCCAGCAGTGACAGGAGGACCTACAATGAGCAGTTCTTC.

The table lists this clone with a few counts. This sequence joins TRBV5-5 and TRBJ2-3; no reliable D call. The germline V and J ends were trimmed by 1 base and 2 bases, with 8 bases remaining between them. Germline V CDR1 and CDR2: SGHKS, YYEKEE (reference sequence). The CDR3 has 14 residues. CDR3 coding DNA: TGTGCCAGCAGCTTGACAGCTAACACAGATACGCAGTATTTT. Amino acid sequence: CASSLTANTDTQYF.

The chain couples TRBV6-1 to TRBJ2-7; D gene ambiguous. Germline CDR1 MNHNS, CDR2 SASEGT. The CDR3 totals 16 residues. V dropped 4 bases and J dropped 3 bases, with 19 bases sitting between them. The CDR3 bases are TGTGCCAGCAGTGCAGCGATGACGCAGGCAGGCTACGAGCAGTACTTC. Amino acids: CASSAAMTQAGYEQYF.

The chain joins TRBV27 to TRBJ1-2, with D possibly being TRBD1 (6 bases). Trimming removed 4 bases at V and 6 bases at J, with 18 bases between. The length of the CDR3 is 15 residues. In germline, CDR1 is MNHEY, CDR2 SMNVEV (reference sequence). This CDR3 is CASSSTGGAYNGYTF. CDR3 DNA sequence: TGTGCCAGCAGTTCGACAGGTGGGGCTTATAATGGCTACACCTTC.

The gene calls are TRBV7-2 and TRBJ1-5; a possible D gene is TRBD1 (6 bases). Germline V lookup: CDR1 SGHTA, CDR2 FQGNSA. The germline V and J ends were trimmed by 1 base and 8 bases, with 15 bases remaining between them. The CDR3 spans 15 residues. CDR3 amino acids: CASSLEWQGPEPQHF. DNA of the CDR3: TGTGCCAGCAGCTTAGAGTGGCAGGGGCCGGAGCCCCAGCATTTT.

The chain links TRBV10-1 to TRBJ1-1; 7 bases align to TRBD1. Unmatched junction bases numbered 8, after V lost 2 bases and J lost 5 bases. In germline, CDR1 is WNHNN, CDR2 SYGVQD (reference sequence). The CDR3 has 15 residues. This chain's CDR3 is CASSEKGAARTEAFF. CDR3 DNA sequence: TGCGCCAGCAGTGAGAAGGGGGCGGCGAGGACTGAAGCTTTCTTT.

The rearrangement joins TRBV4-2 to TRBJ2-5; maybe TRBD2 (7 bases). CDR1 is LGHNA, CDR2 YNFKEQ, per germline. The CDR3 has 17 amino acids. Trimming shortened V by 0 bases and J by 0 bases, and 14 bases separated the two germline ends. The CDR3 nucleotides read TGTGCCAGCAGCCAAGATTGGGCGGGGGCGCACCAAGAGACCCAGTACTTC. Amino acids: CASSQDWAGAHQETQYF.

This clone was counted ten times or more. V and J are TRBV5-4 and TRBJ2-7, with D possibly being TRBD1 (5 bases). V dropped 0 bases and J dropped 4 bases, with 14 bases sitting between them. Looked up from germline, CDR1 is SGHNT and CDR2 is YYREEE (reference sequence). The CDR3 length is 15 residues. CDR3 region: CASSLGVGAHYEQYF. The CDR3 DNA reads TGTGCCAGCAGCTTGGGAGTAGGGGCTCATTACGAGCAGTACTTC. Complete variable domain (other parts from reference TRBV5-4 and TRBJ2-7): ETGVTQSPTHLIKTRGQQVTLRCSSQSGHNTVSWYQQALGQGPQFIFQYYREEENGRGNFPPRFSGLQFPNYSSELNVNALELDDSALYLCASSLGVGAHYEQYFGPGTRLTVT.

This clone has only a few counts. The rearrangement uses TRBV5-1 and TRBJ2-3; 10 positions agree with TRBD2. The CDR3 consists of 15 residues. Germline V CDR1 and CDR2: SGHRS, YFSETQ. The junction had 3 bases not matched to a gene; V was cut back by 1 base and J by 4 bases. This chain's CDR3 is CASSLTAGGADTQYF. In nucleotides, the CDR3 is TGCGCCAGCAGCTTGACAGCGGGAGGGGCAGATACGCAGTATTTT.

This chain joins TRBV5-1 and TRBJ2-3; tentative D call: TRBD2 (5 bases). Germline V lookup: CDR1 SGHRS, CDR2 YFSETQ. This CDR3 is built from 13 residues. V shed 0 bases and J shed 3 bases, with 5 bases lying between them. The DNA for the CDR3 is TGCGCCAGCAGCTTGGCGGGGACAGATACGCAGTATTTT. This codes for CASSLAGTDTQYF.

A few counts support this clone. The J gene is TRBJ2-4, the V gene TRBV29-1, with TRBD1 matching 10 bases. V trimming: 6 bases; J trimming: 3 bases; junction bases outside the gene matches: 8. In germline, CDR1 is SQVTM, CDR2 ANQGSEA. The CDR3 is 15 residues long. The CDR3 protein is CSVARDRGGKNIQYF. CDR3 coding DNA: TGCAGCGTCGCCCGGGACAGGGGAGGCAAAAACATTCAGTACTTC. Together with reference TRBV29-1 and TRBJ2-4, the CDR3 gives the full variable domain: SAVISQKPSRDICQRGTSLTIQCQVDSQVTMMFWYRQQPGQSLTLIATANQGSEATYESGFVIDKFPISRPNLTFSTLTVSNMSPEDSSIYLCSVARDRGGKNIQYFGAGTRLSVL.

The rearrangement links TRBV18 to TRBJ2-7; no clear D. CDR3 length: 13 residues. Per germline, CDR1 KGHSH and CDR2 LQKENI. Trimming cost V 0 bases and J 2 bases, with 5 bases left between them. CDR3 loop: CASSPPTTYEQYF. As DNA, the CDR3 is TGTGCCAGCTCACCACCCACAACCTACGAGCAGTACTTC. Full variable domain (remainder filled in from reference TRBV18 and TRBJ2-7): NAGVMQNPRHLVRRRGQEARLRCSPMKGHSHVYWYRQLPEEGLKFMVYLQKENIIDESGMPKERFSAEFPKEGPSILRIQQVVRGDSAAYFCASSPPTTYEQYFGPGTRLTVT.

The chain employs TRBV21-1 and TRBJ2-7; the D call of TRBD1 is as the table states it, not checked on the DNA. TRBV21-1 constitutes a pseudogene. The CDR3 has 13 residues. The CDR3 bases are TGTGTCAATGACAGTCAGAGGTCCTACGAGCAGTACTTC. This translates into CVNDSQRSYEQYF.